The 16 T cell receptor beta chains presented below share a single source sample, sequenced in a study of cytomegalovirus exposure and HLA in healthy donors. In the PCR, 60 Vbeta and 13 Jbeta primers were used. This table comes from immunoSEQ multiplex PCR, and its TCRdb copy is limited to in-frame clones, with some not included. This sample carries around 180,000 clones, roughly 85% of them seen once, and the ten largest clones take 1%. The sequencing sample was made of PBMCs. The source of these receptors is a boy between 2 and 10 years old in good health and CMV-seronegative.

This chain uses TRBV6-4 with TRBJ1-2; 7 bases are a match to TRBD1. The length of the CDR3 is 15 residues. Germline trimming cut 0 bases from V and 7 bases from J; bases unmatched to any gene: 8. Looked up from germline, CDR1 is MRHNA and CDR2 is SNTAGT. CDR3: CASSDSAGGSSGYTF. CDR3 DNA sequence: TGTGCCAGCAGTGACTCGGCAGGGGGTTCAAGTGGCTACACCTTC.

J is TRBJ1-2 and V is TRBV4-2, with 9 bases fitting TRBD1. CDR3 length: 16 residues. From germline, CDR1 is LGHNA and CDR2 YNFKEQ. The junction had 5 bases not matched to a gene; V was cut back by 0 bases and J by 3 bases. Written as DNA, the CDR3 is TGTGCCAGCAGCCAAGATACTAGGACAGGGGACTATGGCTACACCTTC. Amino acid sequence: CASSQDTRTGDYGYTF.

This chain uses TRBV5-1 with TRBJ2-3; the D is unclear. The V end was cut by 1 base, the J end by 5 bases, with 8 bases between. The CDR3 has 13 amino acids. CDR1 and CDR2 (germline): SGHRS, YFSETQ. CDR3 nucleotide sequence: TGCGCCAGCAGCTTGCGGAGCCGAGATACGCAGTATTTT. Protein product: CASSLRSRDTQYF. Drawing the rest from reference TRBV5-1 and TRBJ2-3, the complete variable domain is KAGVTQTPRYLIKTRGQQVTLSCSPISGHRSVSWYQQTPGQGLQFLFEYFSETQRNKGNFPGRFSGRQFSNSRSEMNVSTLELGDSALYLCASSLRSRDTQYFGPGTRLTVL.

This rearrangement joins TRBV16 to TRBJ1-5, with D possibly TRBD1 on 6 matching bases. V gave up 4 bases and J gave up 7 bases, with 17 bases separating them. Germline V gene sequence: CDR1 KGHSY, CDR2 FQNENV. The CDR3 is 15 amino acids. CDR3 in DNA: TGTGCCAGCAGCCCCGCGACCGCAGGGGAACAGCCCCAGCATTTT. This translates into CASSPATAGEQPQHF.

This chain uses TRBV28 with TRBJ1-6; tentatively, D is TRBD1 (5 bases). Per the germline V gene, CDR1 is MDHEN and CDR2 is SYDVKM. CDR3 length: 13 residues. The V end was cut by 2 bases, the J end by 10 bases, with 9 bases between. CDR3 sequence reads: CASSLMGGSPLHF. In nucleotides, the CDR3 is TGTGCCAGCAGTTTAATGGGGGGATCACCCCTCCACTTT.

This chain uses TRBV30 with TRBJ1-1; D ambiguous. V was clipped by 4 bases and J by 11 bases, with 20 bases between them. The V gene's germline CDR1 is GTSNPN and CDR2 SVGIG (reference sequence). The CDR3 is 13 residues long. The CDR3 here is CAWIRASTGGAFF. CDR3 DNA sequence: TGTGCCTGGATACGGGCCTCAACCGGAGGGGCTTTCTTT.

This chain uses TRBV5-6 with TRBJ2-5, with 10 bases identical to TRBD2. The CDR3 is made up of 17 amino acids. CDR1 SGHDT and CDR2 YYEEEE come from the germline V gene. V shed 0 bases, J shed 4 bases, and the junction held 9 bases outside the gene matches. The CDR3 sequence: CASSLGSAGGAPETQYF. The CDR3 nucleotides are TGTGCCAGCAGCTTGGGGTCAGCGGGGGGGGCCCCAGAGACCCAGTACTTC.

This clone was detected once. V gene TRBV2 combines with J gene TRBJ1-2, with 10 bases identical to TRBD1. The CDR3 runs 13 residues. Germline V gives CDR1 SNHLY, CDR2 FYNNEI. J gave up 5 bases and V 9 bases, and 6 bases lay outside the gene matches. CDR3 protein: CASGQGVWYGYTF. CDR3 DNA sequence: TGTGCCAGTGGACAGGGGGTTTGGTATGGCTACACCTTC.

The chain has TRBV7-2 and TRBJ1-4; D might be TRBD1 (5 bases). The CDR3 length is 14 residues. The V and J ends lost 4 bases and 5 bases respectively, with 11 bases between them. Germline CDR1 reads SGHTA; CDR2 reads FQGNSA. CDR3 nucleotides: TGTGCCAGCAGCTCATGGGCAGGGAATGAAAAACTGTTTTTT. Protein product: CASSSWAGNEKLFF.

The chain recombines TRBV7-9 with TRBJ2-2; TRBD1 matches at 7 bases. V trimming: 4 bases; J trimming: 3 bases; junction bases outside the gene matches: 5. The length of the CDR3 is 15 residues. CDR1 SEHNR and CDR2 FQNEAQ come from the germline V gene (reference sequence). CDR3 sequence reads: CASSSIGQDTGELFF. CDR3 DNA: TGTGCCAGCAGCTCGATCGGACAGGACACCGGGGAGCTGTTTTTT.

The chain has TRBV15 and TRBJ2-2; 11 bases are a match to TRBD2. V lost 0 bases, J lost 0 bases, and 6 bases stayed unmatched. CDR1 LNHNV and CDR2 YYDKDF come from the germline V gene (reference sequence). The CDR3 has 19 amino acids. The CDR3 bases are TGTGCCACCAGCAGAGAAGGTGGTAGCGGGAGGGCGAACACCGGGGAGCTGTTTTTT. It is translated as CATSREGGSGRANTGELFF.

This sequence joins TRBV14 and TRBJ2-7, with D tentatively TRBD2 (6 bases). The CDR3 runs 14 residues. Germline assignment: CDR1 SGHDN and CDR2 FVKESK. V was pared by 4 bases and J by 2 bases, with 12 bases between. CDR3 loop: CASSLTAGTYEQYF. The CDR3, as DNA: TGTGCCAGCAGCCTAACTGCGGGGACCTACGAGCAGTACTTC.

The chain recombines TRBV30 with TRBJ1-2; TRBD1 might be the D (5 bases). The germline gives CDR1 GTSNPN, CDR2 SVGIG (reference sequence). CDR3 length: 11 amino acids. V dropped 8 bases and J dropped 7 bases, with 14 bases sitting between them. The CDR3 region is CAPSLGGGYTF. CDR3 nucleotide sequence: TGTGCCCCATCCCTGGGGGGTGGCTACACCTTC.

The rearrangement uses TRBV4-1 and TRBJ1-6; 7 nucleotides match TRBD1. V shed 3 bases and J 10 bases; nucleotides not matched to a gene: 9. There are 15 residues in the CDR3. Germline CDR1 and CDR2: MGHRA and YSYEKL. CDR3 loop: CASSHTDRLLSPLHF. The CDR3 nucleotides read TGCGCCAGCAGCCATACGGACAGGTTGCTCTCACCCCTCCACTTT.

This clone has only a few counts. The chain uses TRBV9 and TRBJ1-5; TRBD1 is a possible D gene (6 bases). CDR3 length: 14 residues. CDR1 and CDR2 (germline): SGDLS, YYNGEE. Trimming removed 0 bases at V and 2 bases at J, with 6 bases between. DNA of the CDR3: TGTGCCAGCAGCGTAGCAGGGGGCAATCAGCCCCAGCATTTT. Protein sequence: CASSVAGGNQPQHF.

The CDR3 coding sequence is TGTGCCAGCAGCCATAGCGGGAGCAATCCTAATAACTACGAGCAGTACTTC. It encodes CASSHSGSNPNNYEQYF. The genes are TRBV7-9 and TRBJ2-7; 9 bases are shared with TRBD2. Looked up from germline, CDR1 is SEHNR and CDR2 is FQNEAQ (reference sequence). There are 17 residues in the CDR3. V shed 5 bases, J shed 3 bases, and the junction held 14 bases outside the gene matches.